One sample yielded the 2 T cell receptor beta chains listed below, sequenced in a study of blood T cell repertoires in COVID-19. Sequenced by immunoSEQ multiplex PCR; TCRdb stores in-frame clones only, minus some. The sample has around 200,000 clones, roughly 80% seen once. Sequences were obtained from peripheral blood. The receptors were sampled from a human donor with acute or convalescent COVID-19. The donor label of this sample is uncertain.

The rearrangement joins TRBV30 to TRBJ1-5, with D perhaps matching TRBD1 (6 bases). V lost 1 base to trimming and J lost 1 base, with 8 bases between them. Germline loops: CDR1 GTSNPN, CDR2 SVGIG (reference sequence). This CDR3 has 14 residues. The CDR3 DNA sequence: TGTGCCTGGAGTGACACAGGGAGCAATCAGCCCCAGCATTTT. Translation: CAWSDTGSNQPQHF.

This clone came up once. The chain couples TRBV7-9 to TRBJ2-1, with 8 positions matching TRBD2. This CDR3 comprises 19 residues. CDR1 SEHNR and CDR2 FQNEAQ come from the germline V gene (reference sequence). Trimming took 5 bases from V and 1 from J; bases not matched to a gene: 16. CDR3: CASSPQTSAGGPSYNEQFF. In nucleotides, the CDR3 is TGTGCCAGCAGCCCGCAGACTAGCGCGGGAGGCCCTTCCTACAATGAGCAGTTCTTC.